This T cell receptor beta chain originates from a study of shared clonotypes between healthy human individuals. Only in-frame clones appear in the TCRdb table, and some are missing; sequencing was by immunoSEQ multiplex PCR. Among 2 million to 2.5 million clones listed, 85% to 95% were seen once. Germline CDR1 and CDR2: MGHRA and YSYEKL. The V and J ends lost 4 bases and 4 bases respectively, with 16 bases between them. This CDR3 has 15 residues. The V and J genes are TRBV4-1 and TRBJ1-1; possibly TRBD1 for D (5 bases). Material: naive CD4+ T cells from PBMCs. This sample's subset: CD45RA+ positively selected. This TCR was recovered from a man between 18 and 35 years old in good health. Some clones in this sample may be carry-over from other donors' samples. CDR3 amino acids: CASSLHRKTVTEAFF. CDR3 DNA sequence: TGCGCCAGCAGCCTGCACAGGAAAACCGTCACTGAAGCTTTCTTT.